This TCR beta chain came from a study of T cell repertoires in cytomegalovirus infection. Study-wide context: Matching HLA type, along with CMV infection, was indicated by public TCR beta signatures. Study-level points and caveats: Of the TCR beta families, the public ones yielded a cumulative frequency that identified carriers of CMV plus the relevant HLA. Clonotypes of TCR beta that were HLA-C-restricted and CMV-specific dominated the ex vivo response.

MiXCR, applied by TCRdb to the reads, yields one record per CDR3 protein. The table includes approximately 140,000 distinct CDR3 sequences, roughly 9% detected once. This clonotype was seen ten or more times. The target antigen is unknown. Germline values: CDR1 SEHNR, CDR2 FQNEAQ (reference sequence). The CDR3 has 13 amino acids. The V and J ends lost 1 base and 8 bases respectively, with 11 bases between them. This sequence originates from a human donor in good health (CMV status not recorded). Some clones in this sample may be carry-over from other donors' samples. The chain employs TRBV7-9 and TRBJ1-2; D uncertain. What was sequenced was PBMCs. The CDR3 region is CASSLGLLEGYTF. The CDR3 coding sequence is TGTGCCAGCAGCTTAGGTCTTTTAGAGGGCTACACCTTC.